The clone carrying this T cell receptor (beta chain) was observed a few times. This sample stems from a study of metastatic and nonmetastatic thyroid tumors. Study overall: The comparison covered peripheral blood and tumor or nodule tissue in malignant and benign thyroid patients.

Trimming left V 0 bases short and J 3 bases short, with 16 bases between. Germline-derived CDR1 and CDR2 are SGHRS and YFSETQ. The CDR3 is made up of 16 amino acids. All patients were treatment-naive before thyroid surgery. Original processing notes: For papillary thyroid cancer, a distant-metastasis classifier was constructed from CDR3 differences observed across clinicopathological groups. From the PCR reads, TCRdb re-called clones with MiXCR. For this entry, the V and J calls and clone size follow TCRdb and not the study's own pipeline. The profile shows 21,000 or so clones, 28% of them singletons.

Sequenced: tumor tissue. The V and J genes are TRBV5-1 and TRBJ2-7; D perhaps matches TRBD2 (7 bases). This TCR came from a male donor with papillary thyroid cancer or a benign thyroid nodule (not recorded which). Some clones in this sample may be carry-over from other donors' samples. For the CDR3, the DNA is TGCGCCAGCAGCTTGGTACCGAAGGGGGACTACTACGAGCAGTACTTC. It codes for CASSLVPKGDYYEQYF.